This T cell receptor (beta chain) emerged from a study of T-cell memory formation after mild COVID-19. The CDR3 consists of 17 residues. V shed 3 bases and J 0 bases; nucleotides not matched to a gene: 6. Germline CDR1 KGHDR, CDR2 SFDVKD. Sample barcodes and UMIs were carried by the TCR alpha and TCR beta cDNA libraries that 5'RACE generated with constant-segment primers. TCRdb analysed the 5' RACE reads with MiXCR anew, one entry per CDR3 protein. The sample lists around 150,000 distinct CDR3 sequences, approximately 10% seen once, with more than 3.5% in the top ten. This sequence joins TRBV24-1 and TRBJ2-3; 9 bases fit TRBD1. The receptor's source is a young man who had mild COVID-19 (a few samples of this study predate the infection). Cell type and time point are not known. Sequencing was performed on PBMCs or a T cell subset sorted from them (not recorded which). The DNA for the CDR3 is TGTGCCACCAGTGATCCCGGACAGGGGATAAGCACAGATACGCAGTATTTT. Its translation: CATSDPGQGISTDTQYF.